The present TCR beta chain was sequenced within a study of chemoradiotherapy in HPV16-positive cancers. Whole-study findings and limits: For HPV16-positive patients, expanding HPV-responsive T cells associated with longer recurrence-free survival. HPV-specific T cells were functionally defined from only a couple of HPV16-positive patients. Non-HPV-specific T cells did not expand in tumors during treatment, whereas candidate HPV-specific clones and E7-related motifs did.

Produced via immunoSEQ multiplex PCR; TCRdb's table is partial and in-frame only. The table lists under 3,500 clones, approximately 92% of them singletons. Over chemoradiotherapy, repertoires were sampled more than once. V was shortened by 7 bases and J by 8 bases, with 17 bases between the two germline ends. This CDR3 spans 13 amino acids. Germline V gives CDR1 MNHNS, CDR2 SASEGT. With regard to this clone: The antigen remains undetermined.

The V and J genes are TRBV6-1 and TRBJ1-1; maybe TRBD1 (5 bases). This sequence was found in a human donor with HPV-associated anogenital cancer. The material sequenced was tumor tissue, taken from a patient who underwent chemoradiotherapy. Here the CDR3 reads CASIGTSSREAFF. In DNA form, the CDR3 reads TGTGCCAGCATTGGGACTTCTTCCCGAGAAGCTTTCTTT.